This is a list of T cell receptor beta chains from one sample in a study of cytomegalovirus exposure and HLA in healthy donors. Clones were sequenced by immunoSEQ multiplex PCR, and TCRdb holds only the in-frame ones, with some missing. This sample has more than 140,000 clones, with just under 85% found just once. The source material was PBMCs. All receptors come from a woman aged 40 to 55 in good health and CMV-seronegative. CDR3s include the opening cysteine and the closing phenylalanine or tryptophan. A D gene is named only where the DNA matches it firmly. Not every row has a clone size; where given, it reads once, few, many or a size class.

>.|TRBV6-5|TRBJ2-1|TRBD2
CASSSTGGNEQFF
TGTGCCAGCAGTTCCACCGGGGGGAATGAGCAGTTCTTC
>.|TRBV10-1|TRBJ1-4|.
CASRDGTQTATNEKLFF
TGCGCCAGCAGGGACGGGACACAGACTGCAACTAATGAAAAACTGTTTTTT
>.|TRBV14|TRBJ1-1|.
CASSQINTEAFF
TGTGCCAGCAGCCAAATAAACACTGAAGCTTTCTTT
>.|TRBV15|TRBJ1-1|.
CATSREAGAATEAFF
TGTGCCACCAGCAGAGAGGCAGGGGCGGCCACTGAAGCTTTCTTT
>.|TRBV19|TRBJ2-7|TRBD1
CASSMGRGQGNEQYF
TGTGCCAGTAGTATGGGTCGGGGACAGGGTAACGAGCAGTACTTC
>once|TRBV28|TRBJ2-7|.
CASRQVPYEQYF
TGTGCCAGCCGACAGGTCCCCTACGAGCAGTACTTC
>.|TRBV28|TRBJ2-3|TRBD2
CAVSPSGREYTQYF
TGTGCCGTATCGCCTAGCGGGAGGGAATATACGCAGTATTTT
>.|TRBV6-5|TRBJ2-7|TRBD1
CASSYLGQGSYEQYF
TGTGCCAGCAGTTACTTGGGACAGGGAAGCTACGAGCAGTACTTC
>.|TRBV6-1|TRBJ1-1|TRBD1
CASSERPGTGNEAFF
TGTGCCAGCAGTGAAAGACCCGGGACAGGGAACGAAGCTTTCTTT
>.|TRBV28|TRBJ2-4|.
CASSFPQGAKNIQYF
TGTGCCAGCAGTTTCCCCCAGGGAGCCAAAAACATTCAGTACTTC
>.|TRBV7-2|TRBJ1-1|.
CASSSPTEIEAFF
TGTGCCAGCAGCTCACCGACAGAGATTGAAGCTTTCTTT
>.|TRBV11-3|TRBJ2-5|.
CASSLDETEETQYF
TGTGCCAGCAGCTTAGATGAGACAGAAGAGACCCAGTACTTC
>.|TRBV4-2|TRBJ1-2|.
CASSYLDVSGGYTF
TGTGCCAGCAGCTACCTTGATGTCTCGGGTGGCTACACCTTC
>.|TRBV6-1|TRBJ2-7|TRBD1
CASTGTGGYEQYF
TGTGCCAGCACCGGGACAGGGGGGTACGAGCAGTACTTC
>.|TRBV9|TRBJ1-4|TRBD1
CASSVGGTGPNEKLFF
TGTGCCAGCAGCGTAGGAGGGACAGGGCCTAATGAAAAACTGTTTTTT
>.|TRBV14|TRBJ1-6|.
CASSPFHRVRSPLHF
TGTGCCAGCAGCCCTTTTCACAGGGTACGATCACCCCTCCACTTT
>.|TRBV14|TRBJ2-1|TRBD2
CASSQGGFSGSEFF
TGTGCCAGCAGCCAAGGGGGCTTTAGCGGGAGCGAGTTCTTC
>few|TRBV28|TRBJ2-7|.
CASRPTYGGYEQYF
TGTGCCAGCAGACCCACATACGGAGGCTACGAGCAGTACTTC
>once|TRBV7-9|TRBJ1-4|TRBD1
CASSSVATGINEKLFF
TGTGCCAGCAGCTCCGTTGCGACAGGGATAAATGAAAAACTGTTTTTT
>once|TRBV28|TRBJ1-1|TRBD1
CASSAGGMNTEAFF
TGTGCCAGCAGTGCAGGGGGAATGAACACTGAAGCTTTCTTT
>.|TRBV5-1|TRBJ2-7|TRBD1
CASSLSGTGVDEQYF
TGCGCCAGCAGCTTATCCGGGACAGGGGTCGACGAGCAGTACTTC
>.|TRBV18|TRBJ2-2|.
CASSTRTGNTGELFF
TGTGCCAGCTCAACGAGGACGGGAAACACCGGGGAGCTGTTTTTT
>.|TRBV21-1|TRBJ1-5|.
CASTKKGTGVSNQPQHF
TGTGCCAGCACCAAAAAGGGGACGGGGGTAAGCAATCAGCCCCAGCATTTT
>once|TRBV28|TRBJ1-6|TRBD1
CASSLVRVVGNPGQHNSPLHF
TGTGCCAGCAGTTTAGTCCGGGTTGTTGGGAACCCGGGACAGCATAATTCACCCCTCCACTTT
>.|TRBV28|TRBJ2-7|.
CASSDSDRPEQYF
TGTGCCAGCAGTGACAGCGACCGACCCGAGCAGTACTTC
>.|TRBV2|TRBJ1-2|TRBD1
CASTSDRVDYGYTF
TGTGCCAGCACCTCGGACAGGGTCGACTATGGCTACACCTTC
>.|TRBV18|TRBJ2-3|TRBD2
CASSQRLAGDTQYF
TGTGCCAGCTCTCAAAGGCTAGCGGGGGATACGCAGTATTTT
>.|TRBV28|TRBJ2-7|.
CASSTRVPYEQYF
TGTGCCAGCAGTACACGGGTGCCCTACGAGCAGTACTTC
>.|TRBV5-8|TRBJ2-1|TRBD2
CASRGTSGQLNEQFF
TGTGCCAGCAGGGGGACTAGCGGGCAACTAAATGAGCAGTTCTTC
>once|TRBV18|TRBJ1-1|.
CASSLQANTEAFF
TGTGCCAGCTCACTACAGGCTAACACTGAAGCTTTCTTT
>.|TRBV28|TRBJ2-3|.
CASRGGLTDTQYF
TGTGCCAGCAGGGGGGGGCTCACAGATACGCAGTATTTT
>few|TRBV7-2|TRBJ2-7|.
CASSSQRGIFDEQYF
TGTGCCAGCAGCTCCCAAAGAGGTATTTTTGACGAGCAGTACTTC
>.|TRBV10-3|TRBJ1-2|TRBD1
CATANPKTGAYGYTF
TGTGCCACCGCAAACCCAAAAACAGGGGCCTATGGCTACACCTTC
>once|TRBV7-9|TRBJ1-2|.
CASTSGDIKFYGYTF
TGTGCCAGCACCTCCGGGGATATTAAATTCTATGGCTACACCTTC
>.|TRBV5-1|TRBJ2-2|TRBD2
CASSDSSGSGELFF
TGCGCCAGCAGCGACTCTAGCGGTTCCGGGGAGCTGTTTTTT
>.|TRBV6-1|TRBJ1-5|.
CASSENRNSNQPQHF
TGTGCCAGCAGTGAAAACAGGAATAGCAATCAGCCCCAGCATTTT
>few|TRBV5-1|TRBJ2-5|.
CASSFNSRGETQYF
TGCGCCAGCAGCTTCAATTCTAGGGGGGAGACCCAGTACTTC
>.|TRBV9|TRBJ1-2|TRBD1
CASSVEGVGGGYTF
TGTGCCAGCAGCGTAGAGGGGGTAGGGGGCGGCTACACCTTC
>.|TRBV19|TRBJ2-1|.
CASSIRGEQFF
TGTGCCAGTAGTATCCGGGGTGAGCAGTTCTTC
>.|TRBV7-3|TRBJ2-1|.
CASSLIGGLEQFF
TGTGCCAGCAGCTTAATAGGAGGACTAGAGCAGTTCTTC
>.|TRBV9|TRBJ2-3|.
CASSRGSTDTQYF
TGTGCCAGCAGCCGGGGGAGCACAGATACGCAGTATTTT
>.|TRBV5-1|TRBJ2-3|TRBD2
CASSSSGGADTQYF
TGCGCCAGCAGCTCGAGCGGGGGCGCAGATACGCAGTATTTT
>few|TRBV2|TRBJ2-3|.
CASSRTATDTQYF
TGTGCCAGCAGTCGGACAGCTACAGATACGCAGTATTTT
>.|TRBV18|TRBJ2-1|.
CASSPMGVEQFF
TGTGCCAGCTCACCGATGGGAGTCGAGCAGTTCTTC
>.|TRBV28|TRBJ2-3|.
CASRRQSSGTDTQYF
TGTGCCAGCAGGCGACAGTCTAGCGGCACAGATACGCAGTATTTT
>few|TRBV5-8|TRBJ1-2|.
CASSPMGGYTYGYTF
TGTGCCAGCAGCCCTATGGGGGGGTACACCTATGGCTACACCTTC
>.|TRBV7-2|TRBJ1-2|TRBD1
CASSLGTGGGYTF
TGTGCCAGCAGCTTAGGGACAGGTGGGGGCTACACCTTC
>.|TRBV7-9|TRBJ2-5|.
CASSLVISEETQYF
TGTGCCAGCAGCTTAGTGATTAGTGAAGAGACCCAGTACTTC
>.|TRBV11-2|TRBJ1-2|.
CASSGGAGVGYTF
TGTGCCAGCAGCGGGGGGGCAGGGGTCGGCTACACCTTC
>.|TRBV7-6|TRBJ2-2|TRBD2
CASSPFVGRANTGELFF
TGTGCCAGCAGCCCCTTCGTCGGGAGGGCGAACACCGGGGAGCTGTTTTTT
>.|TRBV7-6|TRBJ2-5|.
CASSPLLGGSKTQYF
TGTGCCAGCAGCCCACTACTTGGTGGGTCGAAGACCCAGTACTTC
>.|TRBV28|TRBJ1-4|.
CASSFQGFLLATNEKLFF
TGTGCCAGCAGTTTTCAGGGTTTCCTTTTAGCAACTAATGAAAAACTGTTTTTT